This entry concerns a single T cell receptor beta chain. Methods used by the authors: Researchers report that nucleated cell counts were estimated from reference gene primer amplification. Assay used: immunoSEQ multiplex PCR; TCRdb lists only in-frame clones, some missing. The V and J calls and the clone size are those of that table, but D and trimming were determined from the DNA. The data hold around 300,000 clones, with approximately 92% observed a single time. Residents of about two dozen US areas, aged 18 to 89 years, made up the participants. For recovered donors of Cohort 3, there were two negative PCRs, clearance, or symptom resolution. This sample is drawn from a study of blood T cell repertoires in COVID-19. Study as a whole: Sources were T cells, B-cell-depleted T cells, or PBMCs; the material itself was cDNA or gDNA.

The sequencing input was PBMCs or T cells enriched from blood (not recorded which). The sequence derives from a woman aged 25 to 39 who had recovered from COVID-19.

The CDR3 region is CASSPVSNTGELFF. The CDR3 region has the DNA TGTGCCAGCAGCCCAGTCTCGAACACCGGGGAGCTGTTTTTT. J is TRBJ2-2 and V is TRBV7-3, with no clear D. V was clipped by 5 bases and J by 0 bases, with 7 bases between them. The germline V gene encodes CDR1 SGHTA and CDR2 FQGTGA. This CDR3 spans 14 amino acids.